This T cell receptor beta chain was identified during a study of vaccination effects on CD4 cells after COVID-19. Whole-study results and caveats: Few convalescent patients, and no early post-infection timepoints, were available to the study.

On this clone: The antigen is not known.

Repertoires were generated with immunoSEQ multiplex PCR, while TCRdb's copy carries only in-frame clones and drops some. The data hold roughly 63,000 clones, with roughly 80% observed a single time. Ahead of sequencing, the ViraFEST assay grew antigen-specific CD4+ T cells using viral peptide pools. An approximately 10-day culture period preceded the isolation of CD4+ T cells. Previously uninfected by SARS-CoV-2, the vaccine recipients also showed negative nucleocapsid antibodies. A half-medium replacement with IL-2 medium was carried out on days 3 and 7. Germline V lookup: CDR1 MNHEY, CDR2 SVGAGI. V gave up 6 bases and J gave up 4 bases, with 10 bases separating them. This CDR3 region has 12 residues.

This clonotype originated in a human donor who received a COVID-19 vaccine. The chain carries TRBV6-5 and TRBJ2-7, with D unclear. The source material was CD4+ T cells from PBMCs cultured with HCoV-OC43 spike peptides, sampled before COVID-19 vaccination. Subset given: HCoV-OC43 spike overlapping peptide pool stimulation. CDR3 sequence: CASSHDGYEQYV. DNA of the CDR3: TGTGCCAGCAGCCACGACGGGTACGAGCAGTACGTC.